This paragraph reports one T cell receptor (beta chain). The clone's antigen remains unknown. Base-call qualities are not available, and no considerably larger clone is one nucleotide away. Receptor libraries were prepared by the immunoSEQ multiplex PCR assay. A mixture of 60 forward primers for TCR Vbeta segments and 13 reverse primers for TCR Jbeta segments was used in the multiplex PCR. Amplification of the CDR3 region of rearranged TCR beta genes was performed with a multiplex PCR assay on genomic DNA. Amplified TCR beta libraries were sequenced as 87-base-pair reads on the Illumina HiSeq System. Per the authors' processing: Across the roughly 600 repertoires, a later analysis counted roughly 84 million unique TCR beta chains, 9.5 million to 13 million of which were shared by at least two donors. Raw reads were error-corrected and collapsed into unique sequences with a nearest-neighbor algorithm that merged closely related sequences to remove PCR and sequencing errors. Alignment of CDR3 sequences to IMGT reference sequences was used to assign V, D and J gene segments. For a sequence to be retained, a match of at least six nucleotides to both a V gene segment and a J gene segment was required. A rearrangement counted as productive if the CDR3 had no stop codons and remained in frame with V and J, and every other rearrangement counted as non-productive. Following IMGT convention, CDR3 was defined as the stretch from the second conserved V-encoded cysteine up to the conserved J-encoded phenylalanine. The earlier analysis of about 590 of the donors excluded sequences that lacked an unambiguous match to a single V gene segment. An earlier analysis of 500 to 600 of the donors classified V segments as functional when productive rearrangements were above 56.7% and as segregating when the standard deviation between donors was above 5%. To diagnose cytomegalovirus status from the catalog of TCR beta chain sequences, a statistical classification framework was built. In a later analysis, TCR nucleotide sequences were compared against IMGT/GENE-DB human TR gene sequences so that V and J genes could be assigned. A later analysis assigned CDR3 sequences and most-parsimonious VDJ recombination scenarios with the TCRdist pipeline. In a later analysis, each TCR beta chain was defined by its CDR3 amino acid sequence together with its V-gene family, and reads without a unique V-gene family were excluded. A later analysis removed several hundred highly shared, low-generation-probability nucleotide sequences to deal with suspected cross-contamination and a sequencing artifact. A later analysis calculated a clonal expansion index for each public chain from normalized within-repertoire ranks of inferred template counts. In a later analysis, generation probabilities were computed with a VDJ recombination model fitted to out-of-frame rearrangements, and the resulting probabilities were checked against IGoR. In a later analysis, hypergeometric tests were used to score TCR-TCR, TCR-HLA and TCR-CMV co-occurrence, with a repertoire-size bias correction applied to TCR pairs. A later analysis estimated false discovery rates by permuting HLA or CMV assignments 20 times. In a later analysis, co-occurring TCRs were grouped with DBSCAN, and TCRdist sequence similarity was added when clustering was performed within HLA-allele-positive subsets. Repertoires with fewer than 30,000 or more than 120,000 public chains were left out of co-occurrence clustering, as were about 5 repertoires with anomalous nucleotide sharing. Entries here come from immuneACCESS through TCRdb and include only in-frame sequences with V and J called. Some clones fail to appear in such tables; in the studies checked, an unresolved V gene covers under half of the shortfall, and the cause of the remainder is unknown. That table gives V, J and clone size, and the DNA gave D and trimming. The sample yields 140,000 to 150,000 clones; 70% to 80% were counted once. 2.1% of the sample comes from the top ten.

The cohort consisted of 666 healthy bone marrow donors. All cohort members were sampled while nominally healthy, although unrecorded immune exposures were likely present. The donor tested CMV seropositive, placing the donor among the 289 seropositive members of the cohort. A peripheral blood sample was provided by each donor, and peripheral blood mononuclear cells were used for TCR beta sequencing. Genomic DNA extraction from the blood cell samples was performed with the Qiagen DNeasy Blood Extraction Kit. The sample comes from a study of cytomegalovirus exposure and HLA in healthy donors (dated 2017 in TCRdb). Looking at the study overall: An earlier analysis of roughly 630 of the donors reported about 290 Gb of sequence data and some 120 million unique TCR beta sequences from about 200 million T cells. Roughly 290 gigabases of sequencing data and around 80 million unique TCR sequences made up an early release that covered approximately 700 HLA-typed donors. Of the approximately 400 genotyped donors, roughly 80% fell in the genetic ancestry cluster associated with self-reported Caucasian donors. The study was designed to test whether signatures of past pathogen exposure could be identified by cataloging public T cell receptors. The T cell repertoires of roughly 660 subjects were profiled by immunosequencing and related to cytomegalovirus serostatus. Along with the roughly 700-subject first cohort, a separate validation cohort of over 90 different subjects was used. To predict cytomegalovirus infection status, the study brought together high-throughput TCR immunosequencing, statistical association of individual TCRs with disease status, and machine learning. In a later analysis, previously published TCR beta repertoires from about 670 donors were re-analyzed and high-resolution HLA genotyping was added so that TCR occurrence patterns could be studied. The later analysis used no new phenotypic data to find candidate immune exposures, relying instead on TCR beta sequences and their occurrence across donors. To decide whether each TCR beta V gene segment behaved as functional or pseudogenic, an earlier analysis of some 540 of the donors relied on high-throughput TCR beta sequencing. Donor age, sex, ethnicity and CMV serostatus were collected together with the repertoire data. A later genetic analysis took genome-wide SNP genotypes for about 55% of the roughly 670 donors and used that subset as a discovery cohort. All discovery cohort repertoires had been generated using a single sequencing platform. Class I and class II HLA loci were covered by the typing at four-digit resolution. Typing coverage varied by locus: about 629-640 donors for A, B, C, DRB1 and DQB1; 522 for DQA1; nearly 610 for DPA1; more than 450 for DPB1. Because of strong linkage in the cohort, four to six DR-DQ haplotypes were treated as single units for association and clustering. On average, around 240,000 unique TCR beta nucleotide sequences were sequenced per donor among fewer than 500 genotyped donors of the cohort, with roughly a sixth of those sequences being non-productive.

Trimming takes 3 bases from V and 0 bases from J, and the germline ends sit 12 bases apart. Taken from the germline V gene (reference sequence), the CDR1 and CDR2 loops are MNHEY and SMNVEV. The CDR3 measures 15 amino acids from cysteine to phenylalanine. The retained sequence is limited to the CDR3, 45 bases, with the frame set at the first base. Summary of the overall study and its limitations: According to the authors, the approach could potentially be generalized to other disease states and immunological phenotypes. A later analysis reported that several top co-occurrence clusters appeared linked to parvovirus B19, influenza, CMV and Epstein-Barr virus. Correlated functional status among segregating V segments might reflect linkage disequilibrium, but an unknown experimental factor could not be ruled out. V-gene and J-gene trimming of TCR beta chains was associated with a missense DCLRE1C variant in a later genetic analysis, and the association was replicated in an independent cohort. In a later analysis, the rate of TCR association differed among HLA loci, with DRB1 alleles having the most associated TCRs and HLA-C alleles having the fewest. The classifier was reported to diagnose cytomegalovirus status with high specificity and sensitivity in both the original cohort and the validation cohort. A group of highly shared sequence variants was considered likely to be a technical artifact of the sequencing pipeline. Because HLA typing was unavailable for some donors at each locus, only the typed subset was used in association tests. In a later analysis, most CMV-associated TCR beta chains were found to appear HLA-restricted, with HLA associations seemingly driven largely by CMV exposure. At a false discovery rate of 0.05, a later analysis linked around 15,000 TCR beta sequences to specific HLA alleles. Assigning TCR associations to individual alleles was difficult when HLA alleles, especially DR and DQ, strongly co-occurred. The only immune exposure information available for the cohort was CMV serostatus. In an earlier analysis of some 640 of the donors, most TCR beta V segments were observed in productive rearrangements about 90% or about 30% of the time, broadly matching IMGT annotations. The earlier analysis of 587 of the donors excluded roughly 17 rarely observed V segments, including chromosome 9 orphons, because counts were too low. This cohort had only TCR beta chains sequenced, and the lack of alpha or paired-chain data limited which features could be detected. Across donors, most TCR sequences were observed very rarely, whereas some public TCRs were present in many individuals. A total of around 150 TCR beta chains were listed by the study as associated with cytomegalovirus. Because the 87-base-pair reads could not distinguish some IMGT-functional V segments, including TRBV6-2 and TRBV6-3, those segments were excluded. In vitro tests confirmed that a few of the cytomegalovirus-associated TCR beta chains recognize cytomegalovirus antigens. According to a later genetic analysis, donors in an Asian-associated ancestry cluster had fewer N-insertions in productive TCRs than the roughly 660-donor mean. A further reported finding was that TCR beta sequences accurately predicted the HLA-A and HLA-B alleles for most subjects in the first cohort. In a later analysis, HLA-associated TCR beta chains were found to be more clonally expanded and to have lower generation probabilities than equally common non-associated chains. Sequencing depth was assumed to be roughly uniform across donors in the presence/absence analyses, though that assumption may not hold.

This chain is built from TRBV27 and TRBJ2-7; too little of a D gene remains to name it. The clonotype originates from a woman aged 55 to 70 in good health and CMV-seropositive. The specimen sequenced was PBMCs. In nucleotides, the sequence is TGTGCCAGCAGTTTGCGCGATGCTTACTCCTACGAGCAGTACTTC. This sequence encodes CASSLRDAYSYEQYF.